These 28 T cell receptor beta chains came from one sample sequenced in a study of shared clonotypes between healthy human individuals (dated by TCRdb to about 2020). Libraries were built with the immunoSEQ multiplex PCR assay. TCRdb retrieved this table from immuneACCESS and kept in-frame rearrangements only. Not all clones are present; in checked studies, unresolved V genes account for under half, and no reason is known for the remainder. Present in this sample are 2 million to 2.5 million clones, about 92% of which were seen just once. The ten largest clones add up to more than 1.5% of the sample. CD8 naive samples were CD45RO-negative cells positively selected for CCR7, giving a CD45RA+CCR7+ population that excluded TemRA cells. The sample consisted of naive CD8+ T cells from PBMCs. Read against the paper, the sample's cell subset or site label means: CD45RA+CCR7+. Receptors originate from a man aged 18 to 30 in good health. Some clones in this sample may be carry-over from other donors' samples.

The rearrangement uses TRBV5-8 and TRBJ2-6; maybe TRBD1 (6 bases). The CDR3 has 18 residues. V gave up 6 bases and J gave up 0 bases, with 19 bases separating them. Per the germline V gene, CDR1 is SGHTS and CDR2 is YDEGEE. The CDR3 reads CASITLGQKDSGANVLTF. The CDR3 nucleotides read TGTGCCAGCATTACCCTAGGACAGAAGGACTCTGGGGCCAACGTCCTGACTTTC.

The chain joins TRBV10-1 to TRBJ2-1, with 7 bases matching TRBD1. V lost 0 bases to trimming and J lost 7 bases; unmatched junction nucleotides: 3. The germline V gene encodes CDR1 WNHNN and CDR2 SYGVQD (reference sequence). The CDR3 loop spans 14 amino acids. The CDR3 here is CASSESTGYNEQFF. CDR3 DNA: TGCGCCAGCAGTGAGTCGACAGGGTATAATGAGCAGTTCTTC.

The genes are TRBV28 and TRBJ2-3; no reliable D call. Trimming removed 5 bases at V and 6 bases at J, with 18 bases between. Germline-derived CDR1 and CDR2 are MDHEN and SYDVKM. The CDR3 runs to 15 residues. The CDR3 here is CASSLLRQDLDTQYF. CDR3 coding DNA: TGTGCCAGCAGTCTCCTCAGACAAGACTTGGATACGCAGTATTTT. Based on the CDR3 plus reference TRBV28 and TRBJ2-3, the full variable domain is DVKVTQSSRYLVKRTGEKVFLECVQDMDHENMFWYRQDPGLGLRLIYFSYDVKMKEKGDIPEGYSVSREKKERFSLILESASTNQTSMYLCASSLLRQDLDTQYFGPGTRLTVL.

This clone came up once. The CDR3 DNA is TGTGCCAGCAGCGAGATCCCTAGCGGACCCCTCTCCTACAATGAGCAGTTCTTC. It yields the protein CASSEIPSGPLSYNEQFF. The chain links TRBV9 to TRBJ2-1, with 7 bases identical to TRBD2. The CDR3 loop spans 18 amino acids. Germline V lookup: CDR1 SGDLS, CDR2 YYNGEE. V lost 3 bases, J lost 0 bases, and 12 bases stayed unmatched.

This sequence joins TRBV28 and TRBJ2-2, with 8 bases lining up with TRBD1. CDR3 size: 17 residues. The J segment lost 8 bases and the V segment lost 4 bases, leaving 15 bases of the junction unmatched. Germline loops: CDR1 MDHEN, CDR2 SYDVKM. CDR3 bases: TGTGCCAGCAGTTCACTTCCAGACAGGGGAAAAGAGGGGGAGCTGTTTTTT. Protein sequence: CASSSLPDRGKEGELFF.

V and J are TRBV29-1 and TRBJ1-2; TRBD1 is a possible D gene (6 bases). Trimming cost V 6 bases and J 5 bases, with 19 bases left between them. The CDR3 length is 14 residues. Germline assignment: CDR1 SQVTM and CDR2 ANQGSEA. CDR3 in amino acids: CSVHRNREGYGYTF. The CDR3 DNA reads as TGCAGCGTCCATAGAAACAGGGAGGGTTATGGCTACACCTTC.

CDR3 DNA sequence: TGTGCCAGTAGTCCCTCCCGGGGGCGACTAGAGGTGGGGGAGCAGTTCTTC. It yields the protein CASSPSRGRLEVGEQFF. This chain joins TRBV19 and TRBJ2-1; either TRBD1 or TRBD2 may fit D (6 bases each). The CDR3 runs to 17 residues. CDR1 and CDR2 (germline): LNHDA, SQIVND (reference sequence). V lost 5 bases, J lost 10 bases, and 27 bases lay in between.

The V call is TRBV5-6, the J call TRBJ2-7, with TRBD2 identical over 9 bases. Trimming took 4 bases from V and 0 from J; bases not matched to a gene: 8. The CDR3 is made up of 16 amino acids. Germline values: CDR1 SGHDT, CDR2 YYEEEE. CDR3 protein: CASSPRLAGSSYEQYF. CDR3 DNA sequence: TGTGCCAGCAGCCCTAGGCTAGCGGGGAGCTCCTACGAGCAGTACTTC.

CDR3 in DNA: TGTGCCAGCAGTCTGAAGACAGGAATCGACACTGAAGCTTTCTTT. This translates into CASSLKTGIDTEAFF. The genes are TRBV27 and TRBJ1-1, with D possibly being TRBD1 (6 bases). The CDR3 length is 15 residues. Germline CDR1 MNHEY, CDR2 SMNVEV (reference sequence). The V end lost 5 bases, the J end lost 3 bases, and 16 bases lay between the germline ends.

This clone was seen just once. The genes are TRBV7-8 and TRBJ2-1; TRBD2 matches 10 bases. With V trimmed by 3 bases and J by 8 bases, 10 bases remained unmatched. Germline V gene sequence: CDR1 SGHVS, CDR2 FQNEAQ. This CDR3 has 16 amino acids. Here the CDR3 DNA reads TGTGCCAGCAGCTTGCGACTAGCGGGCGAATGGGATGAGCAGTTCTTC. Protein product: CASSLRLAGEWDEQFF.

This chain uses TRBV19 with TRBJ2-7; the D gene is possibly TRBD2 (5 bases). The CDR3 extends over 13 amino acids. CDR1 is LNHDA, CDR2 SQIVND, per germline (reference sequence). V gave up 4 bases and J gave up 6 bases, with 13 bases separating them. In DNA, the CDR3 is TGTGCCAGTAGTACTACTAGTTTTGCCGAGCAGTACTTC. It is translated as CASSTTSFAEQYF. Drawing the rest from reference TRBV19 and TRBJ2-7, the complete variable domain is DGGITQSPKYLFRKEGQNVTLSCEQNLNHDAMYWYRQDPGQGLRLIYYSQIVNDFQKGDIAEGYSVSREKKESFPLTVTSAQKNPTAFYLCASSTTSFAEQYFGPGTRLTVT.

The rearrangement joins TRBV28 to TRBJ2-7, with 8 bases lining up with TRBD1. Germline V CDR1 and CDR2: MDHEN, SYDVKM. Trimming at V came to 6 bases and at J to 3 bases, leaving 10 bases not matched to a gene. This CDR3 comprises 15 residues. The CDR3 DNA sequence: TGTGCCAGCAGACTAGACACAGGGGGGTACTACGAGCAGTACTTC. Translation: CASRLDTGGYYEQYF.

Here the CDR3 reads CASRAGQGGTEAFF. As DNA, the CDR3 is TGTGCCAGCAGAGCCGGACAGGGTGGGACTGAAGCTTTCTTT. The chain combines TRBV6-5 with TRBJ1-1; TRBD1 aligns across 8 bases. Germline V gene lookup returns CDR1 MNHEY and CDR2 SVGAGI. The CDR3 contains 14 residues. Trimming removed 6 bases from V and 5 bases from J; junction bases left unmatched: 8.

This clone was seen a single time. The V gene is TRBV9, the J gene TRBJ2-1, with 8 bases identical to TRBD2. This CDR3 comprises 16 residues. The V and J ends lost 4 bases and 0 bases, in that order; junction bases with no gene match: 6. In germline, CDR1 is SGDLS, CDR2 YYNGEE. The CDR3 DNA reads TGTGCCAGCAGCCCTCCCGGGACTAGCTCCTACAATGAGCAGTTCTTC. It yields the protein CASSPPGTSSYNEQFF.

This chain connects TRBV28 to TRBJ1-4; 10 bases are a match to TRBD1. This CDR3 comprises 17 residues. Germline V gene lookup returns CDR1 MDHEN and CDR2 SYDVKM. V lost 5 bases, J lost 4 bases, and 10 bases stayed unmatched. The CDR3 loop reads CASSLRRQGASNEKLFF. Written as DNA, the CDR3 is TGTGCCAGCAGTCTAAGGAGACAGGGGGCCAGTAATGAAAAACTGTTTTTT.

This clone came up a few times. The chain links TRBV4-1 to TRBJ1-1; D ambiguous. Germline V gene lookup returns CDR1 MGHRA and CDR2 YSYEKL. V was shortened by 3 bases and J by 6 bases, with 14 bases between the two germline ends. This CDR3 region has 14 residues. In DNA form, the CDR3 reads TGCGCCAGCAGCCAGGCCACACAAAGCCCTGAAGCTTTCTTT. It translates to CASSQATQSPEAFF.

V usage is TRBV27 and J usage is TRBJ2-7; perhaps TRBD1 as D (6 bases). V lost 8 bases and J 6 bases, leaving 20 bases between the germline ends. Germline V CDR1 and CDR2: MNHEY, SMNVEV (reference sequence). The CDR3 runs to 14 residues. The CDR3 bases are TGTGCCAGCGGTTGGGTGGGGGCGATCGGCGAGCAGTACTTC. This sequence encodes CASGWVGAIGEQYF.

This clone turned up a few times. The chain recombines TRBV28 with TRBJ2-7, with D unclear. V was pared by 2 bases and J by 1 base, with 15 bases between. The CDR3 consists of 16 residues. Germline V gene data show CDR1 as MDHEN and CDR2 as SYDVKM. The CDR3 is CASSLPPRAQSYEQYF. CDR3 in DNA: TGTGCCAGCAGTTTACCCCCCCGGGCGCAATCCTACGAGCAGTACTTC.

This clone was detected once. The chain uses TRBV5-1 and TRBJ2-3; tentative D call: TRBD1 (6 bases). Germline V CDR1 and CDR2: SGHRS, YFSETQ. V shed 0 bases and J shed 2 bases, with 13 bases lying between them. CDR3 length equals 16 residues. CDR3 bases: TGCGCCAGCAGCTTGGAATCAGGGGCCCACACAGATACGCAGTATTTT. Translating it yields CASSLESGAHTDTQYF. Complete variable domain (other parts from reference TRBV5-1 and TRBJ2-3): KAGVTQTPRYLIKTRGQQVTLSCSPISGHRSVSWYQQTPGQGLQFLFEYFSETQRNKGNFPGRFSGRQFSNSRSEMNVSTLELGDSALYLCASSLESGAHTDTQYFGPGTRLTVL.

The chain joins TRBV7-9 to TRBJ2-7; 9 positions match TRBD2. The CDR3 length is 17 residues. Unmatched junction bases numbered 11, after V lost 5 bases and J lost 0 bases. The germline CDR1 and CDR2 sequences are SEHNR and FQNEAQ (reference sequence). The CDR3 region is CASSPRTSALSSYEQYF. CDR3 nucleotide sequence: TGTGCCAGCAGCCCTAGGACTAGCGCCTTGAGCTCCTACGAGCAGTACTTC.

The rearrangement uses TRBV7-9 and TRBJ2-3; tentative D call: TRBD2 (6 bases). V was shortened by 2 bases and J by 0 bases, with 15 bases between the two germline ends. Germline V gene data show CDR1 as SEHNR and CDR2 as FQNEAQ (reference sequence). This CDR3 contains 17 residues. The CDR3 region is CASSLPGLPTSTDTQYF. In DNA form, the CDR3 reads TGTGCCAGCAGCTTACCGGGACTTCCTACTAGCACAGATACGCAGTATTTT.

The V call is TRBV7-9, the J call TRBJ2-1; TRBD2 matches at 10 bases. This CDR3 contains 14 residues. V lost 5 bases to trimming and J lost 8 bases; unmatched junction nucleotides: 6. Germline CDR1 reads SEHNR; CDR2 reads FQNEAQ (reference sequence). CDR3 coding DNA: TGTGCCAGCAGCACAGGGACTAGCGAGGATGAGCAGTTCTTC. Translated, it gives CASSTGTSEDEQFF.

This chain connects TRBV27 to TRBJ2-7; possibly TRBD2 for D (5 bases). CDR3 length: 12 amino acids. Trimming removed 4 bases from V and 5 bases from J, with 9 bases in between. The germline gives CDR1 MNHEY, CDR2 SMNVEV (reference sequence). DNA of the CDR3: TGTGCCAGCAGTTCGACTAACCACGAGCAGTACTTC. Its translation: CASSSTNHEQYF.

The rearrangement links TRBV7-9 to TRBJ2-7, with unresolved D. This CDR3 contains 15 residues. CDR1 SEHNR and CDR2 FQNEAQ come from the germline V gene (reference sequence). V lost 5 bases to trimming and J lost 3 bases, with 17 bases between them. The DNA of the CDR3 is TGTGCCAGCAGCCCCTGGAACCCCAGCAACTACGAGCAGTACTTC. The encoded protein is CASSPWNPSNYEQYF.

This chain links TRBV10-2 with TRBJ2-7; the D gene is possibly TRBD2 (7 bases). Germline V CDR1 and CDR2: WSHSY, SAAADI. The V end lost 6 bases, the J end lost 2 bases, and 17 bases lay between the germline ends. This CDR3 comprises 15 residues. The CDR3 coding sequence is TGCGCCAGCAGCTCCAAACGCGGGGGCACCTACGAGCAGTACTTC. It encodes CASSSKRGGTYEQYF.

This sequence joins TRBV27 and TRBJ2-7; 7 nucleotides match TRBD2. The length of the CDR3 is 15 residues. V was clipped by 2 bases and J by 3 bases; unmatched bases: 7. Looked up from germline, CDR1 is MNHEY and CDR2 is SMNVEV (reference sequence). The CDR3: CASSLGASGNYEQYF. The CDR3 DNA sequence: TGTGCCAGCAGTTTAGGGGCTAGCGGAAACTACGAGCAGTACTTC.

Comments on this clone: The same CDR3 also results from other DNA sequences found in this sample. The chain has TRBV27 and TRBJ2-7, with 9 bases fitting TRBD1. V gave up 5 bases and J gave up 2 bases; unmatched junction bases: 4. This CDR3 spans 14 amino acids. The germline V gene has CDR1 MNHEY and CDR2 SMNVEV (reference sequence). The chain's CDR3 is CASSPDRGAYEQYF. As DNA, the CDR3 is TGTGCCAGCAGTCCGGACAGGGGTGCCTACGAGCAGTACTTC.

Remarks on this clone: This sample includes further DNA sequences coding for the same CDR3. The chain combines TRBV19 with TRBJ2-7; D possibly corresponds to TRBD1 (5 bases). CDR1 is LNHDA and CDR2 is SQIVND in the germline V gene (reference sequence). Trimming removed 6 bases from V and 2 bases from J, with 8 bases in between. The CDR3 has 12 amino acids. CDR3 loop: CASRQGPYEQYF. DNA of the CDR3: TGTGCCAGTAGGCAGGGCCCCTACGAGCAGTACTTC.